The next 19 T cell receptor beta chains were all read from a single sample in a study of blood T cell repertoires in COVID-19. TCRdb keeps only in-frame clones here, not all; method: immunoSEQ multiplex PCR. The sample includes about 120,000 clones, approximately 88% of them seen just once. Sequencing input: peripheral blood. These receptors were collected from a man aged 45 to 65 with acute or convalescent COVID-19.

This chain links TRBV6-5 with TRBJ2-2; D might be TRBD2 (5 bases). CDR1 is MNHEY, CDR2 SVGAGI, per germline. The length of the CDR3 is 15 residues. V lost 6 bases and J 0 bases, leaving 11 bases between the germline ends. The CDR3 DNA reads as TGTGCCAGCAGACTAGAGGACTCGAACACCGGGGAGCTGTTTTTT. Translating gives CASRLEDSNTGELFF.

The rearrangement uses TRBV2 and TRBJ2-3, with D unresolved. The ends were cut back, 4 bases at V and 6 bases at J, with 11 bases in the middle. Germline V CDR1 and CDR2: SNHLY, FYNNEI. This CDR3 has 13 residues. CDR3 in DNA: TGTGCCAGCAGTGTTGAGAATATTGATACGCAGTATTTT. Translation gives CASSVENIDTQYF.

The chain recombines TRBV11-2 with TRBJ1-6; 7 bases map to TRBD1. Germline V CDR1 and CDR2: SGHAT, FQNNGV. The J segment lost 10 bases and the V segment lost 3 bases, leaving 12 bases of the junction unmatched. CDR3 length equals 16 residues. The CDR3 region has the DNA TGTGCCAGCAGCTTCGTTACAGGGGTTGAAGGATCACCCCTCCACTTT. It is translated as CASSFVTGVEGSPLHF.

The chain employs TRBV5-6 and TRBJ1-1; D gene unclear. Per germline, CDR1 SGHDT and CDR2 YYEEEE. The CDR3 has 19 residues. V gave up 2 bases and J gave up 5 bases, with 28 bases separating them. In nucleotides, the CDR3 is TGTGCCAGCAGCTTTTTGGTTTGGACTTGGGGTGAAAAACCTACTGAAGCTTTCTTT. Its protein is CASSFLVWTWGEKPTEAFF. Looking up the rest from reference TRBV5-6 and TRBJ1-1 gives the full variable domain: DAGVTQSPTHLIKTRGQQVTLRCSPKSGHDTVSWYQQALGQGPQFIFQYYEEEERQRGNFPDRFSGHQFPNYSSELNVNALLLGDSALYLCASSFLVWTWGEKPTEAFFGQGTRLTVV.

The V call is TRBV6-5, the J call TRBJ1-3; D might be TRBD1 (5 bases). Germline V gives CDR1 MNHEY, CDR2 SVGAGI. The CDR3 loop spans 15 amino acids. The germline V and J ends were trimmed by 0 bases and 2 bases, with 8 bases remaining between them. CDR3 amino acids: CASSYSGGAGNTIYF. The CDR3 DNA reads TGTGCCAGCAGTTACTCCGGGGGGGCTGGAAACACCATATATTTT.

The chain has TRBV19 and TRBJ2-7, with a possible D match to TRBD1 (6 bases). CDR3 length equals 15 residues. CDR1 and CDR2 from the germline V gene are LNHDA and SQIVND (reference sequence). Deletions cut 5 bases from V and 3 bases from J, with 17 bases between. The CDR3 DNA follows: TGTGCCAGTAGTCCCCGGACAGTATCATACTACGAGCAGTACTTC. This codes for CASSPRTVSYYEQYF.

This clone was seen only once. The chain uses TRBV5-4 and TRBJ2-5; 9 bases match TRBD1. The CDR3 length is 15 residues. CDR1 is SGHNT and CDR2 is YYREEE in the germline V gene (reference sequence). The V and J ends lost 0 bases and 4 bases, in that order; junction bases with no gene match: 4. The CDR3 DNA sequence: TGTGCCAGCAGCTTGGAACCGGGACAGGGAGAGACCCAGTACTTC. As protein: CASSLEPGQGETQYF.

This clone showed up just a few times. V usage is TRBV6-2 or TRBV6-3 and J usage is TRBJ2-7; 7 nucleotides match TRBD2. Trimming cost V 0 bases and J 0 bases; bases outside gene matches: 8. From germline, CDR1 is MNHEY and CDR2 SVGEGT. The CDR3 runs 17 residues. CDR3 sequence reads: CASSYSTPGRTSYEQYF. The DNA for the CDR3 is TGTGCCAGCAGTTACTCGACTCCCGGGAGGACCTCCTACGAGCAGTACTTC.

The V call is TRBV7-2, the J call TRBJ1-4; a possible D gene is TRBD1 (5 bases). This CDR3 region has 13 residues. CDR1 and CDR2 from the germline V gene are SGHTA and FQGNSA. V was clipped by 1 base and J by 8 bases, with 8 bases between them. CDR3 protein: CASSLERGEKLFF. CDR3 nucleotides: TGTGCCAGCAGCTTAGAAAGGGGAGAAAAACTGTTTTTT.

The genes are TRBV4-2 and TRBJ2-2, with TRBD2 matching over 10 bases. Per germline, CDR1 LGHNA and CDR2 YNFKEQ. Trimming at V came to 2 bases and at J to 5 bases, leaving 8 bases not matched to a gene. The CDR3 runs 17 residues. The CDR3 DNA reads as TGTGCCAGCAGCCAACAAAAGCTAGCGGGAGTAACCGGGGAGCTGTTTTTT. Translated, it gives CASSQQKLAGVTGELFF.

This chain connects TRBV3-1 (or the pseudogene TRBV3-2) to TRBJ1-2; D gene ambiguous. This CDR3 contains 13 residues. Germline CDR1 LGHDT, CDR2 YNNKEL (reference sequence). Trimming stripped 4 bases from V and 3 bases from J, with 9 bases between. For the CDR3, the DNA is TGTGCCAGCAGCCGTCGGGAGGACTATGGCTACACCTTC. It translates to CASSRREDYGYTF.

V is TRBV3-1 (or the pseudogene TRBV3-2) and J is TRBJ1-1; 7 positions agree with TRBD1. CDR3 length equals 15 residues. In germline, CDR1 is LGHDT, CDR2 YNNKEL (reference sequence). The V segment lost 4 bases and the J segment 5 bases; nucleotides outside the gene matches: 10. CDR3 nucleotides: TGTGCCAGCAGCCCCCGACAGGGAGGCCAGACTGAAGCTTTCTTT. This codes for CASSPRQGGQTEAFF.

This clone was found a few times. The chain employs TRBV28 and TRBJ1-2; D is ambiguous. Per the germline V gene, CDR1 is MDHEN and CDR2 is SYDVKM. The CDR3 is 14 residues long. Trimming took off 3 bases at V and 8 bases at J, with 16 bases between the two ends. The CDR3: CASSLTLGGRGYTF. CDR3 DNA: TGTGCCAGCAGTTTGACCCTTGGCGGTAGGGGCTACACCTTC.

The genes are TRBV4-2 and TRBJ1-1, with a possible D match to TRBD1 (5 bases). The CDR3 contains 14 residues. Germline V CDR1 and CDR2: LGHNA, YNFKEQ. Trimming cost V 6 bases and J 1 base, with 12 bases left between them. The CDR3 region is CASSLVGENTEAFF. The DNA of the CDR3 is TGTGCCAGCAGTCTAGTAGGGGAGAACACTGAAGCTTTCTTT.

The chain links TRBV6-5 to TRBJ2-3; TRBD2 matches at 8 bases. J lost 4 bases, V lost 0 bases, and 3 bases had no gene match. Germline CDR1 reads MNHEY; CDR2 reads SVGAGI. The CDR3 covers 15 residues. Here the CDR3 reads CASSYSRGGSDTQYF. The DNA for the CDR3 is TGTGCCAGCAGTTACTCTCGCGGGGGGTCAGATACGCAGTATTTT.

The chain employs TRBV19 and TRBJ2-2, with TRBD1 matching over 10 bases. V was clipped by 4 bases and J by 1 base; unmatched bases: 3. This CDR3 comprises 16 residues. Germline values: CDR1 LNHDA, CDR2 SQIVND (reference sequence). This CDR3 is CASSNGQGGNTGELFF. The CDR3 DNA reads as TGTGCCAGTAGTAATGGACAGGGGGGGAACACCGGGGAGCTGTTTTTT.

V gene TRBV28 combines with J gene TRBJ1-2; 7 bases are a match to TRBD1. The CDR3 covers 15 residues. The V segment lost 4 bases and the J segment 5 bases; nucleotides outside the gene matches: 10. In germline, CDR1 is MDHEN, CDR2 SYDVKM. CDR3 protein: CASSSRQGDIYGYTF. The DNA of the CDR3 is TGTGCCAGCAGTTCCCGACAGGGAGACATATATGGCTACACCTTC.

The chain has TRBV21-1 and TRBJ1-5; TRBD1, the table's D call, lacks a check against the DNA. TRBV21-1 represents a pseudogene. The CDR3 has 17 amino acids. The CDR3 loop reads CASSKASGSCSNQPQHF. DNA of the CDR3: TGTGCCAGCAGCAAAGCCTCAGGGTCGTGTAGCAATCAGCCCCAGCATTTT.

J is TRBJ2-3 and V is TRBV7-9; D might be TRBD2 (5 bases). The CDR3 spans 13 residues. Trimming stripped 6 bases from V and 10 bases from J, with 17 bases between. Germline V CDR1 and CDR2: SEHNR, FQNEAQ (reference sequence). The CDR3 region is CASSLGSPGAQYF. The CDR3 bases are TGTGCCAGCAGTCTTGGGTCCCCCGGGGCGCAGTATTTT.